Here is one T cell receptor beta chain with its context. This sample stems from a study of blood T cell repertoires in COVID-19. The overall study: T cells, B-cell-depleted T cells, or PBMCs supplied cDNA or gDNA.

Libraries were prepared by immunoSEQ multiplex PCR; TCRdb keeps only in-frame clonotypes and omits some of them. Among 200,000 to 250,000 clones listed, around 86% were seen once. The germline V gene has CDR1 SGDLS and CDR2 YYNGEE. V lost 0 bases to trimming and J lost 3 bases; unmatched junction nucleotides: 13. This CDR3 is 20 amino acids long. The gene calls are TRBV9 and TRBJ2-3; 13 bases map to TRBD2. The sequencing sample was made of peripheral blood. The TCR was taken from a man older than 75 with acute or convalescent COVID-19. The CDR3 DNA sequence: TGTGCCAGCAGCGTAGGGACTAGCGGGAGTGTAAAGGCAGCAACAGATACGCAGTATTTT. It encodes CASSVGTSGSVKAATDTQYF.